These 26 T cell receptor beta chains originate from one sample sequenced in a study of cytomegalovirus exposure and HLA in healthy donors. The PCR ran on 60 Vbeta and 13 Jbeta primers. Generated by immunoSEQ multiplex PCR, the TCRdb table keeps only in-frame clones and is missing some. Seen here are about 150,000 clones, 68% observed once, and the top ten hold about 4.1%. The sequenced sample was PBMCs. These receptors were taken from a man between 60 and 70 years old in good health and CMV-seronegative.

This clone appeared a few times. This sequence joins TRBV27 and TRBJ1-6; maybe TRBD1 (6 bases). The CDR3 totals 15 residues. Germline assignment: CDR1 MNHEY and CDR2 SMNVEV (reference sequence). Deletions cut 4 bases from V and 6 bases from J, with 13 bases between. Written as DNA, the CDR3 is TGTGCCAGCAGTTCTTGGGGGCTATCTAATTCACCCCTCCACTTT. The encoded protein is CASSSWGLSNSPLHF.

This chain uses TRBV29-1 with TRBJ1-3; possible D gene TRBD1, 6 bases. This CDR3 spans 14 amino acids. Germline-derived CDR1 and CDR2 are SQVTM and ANQGSEA. V lost 4 bases, J lost 0 bases, and 10 bases lay in between. The CDR3 coding sequence is TGCAGCGTTGTAGTAGGGGGCTCTGGAAACACCATATATTTT. This gives the protein CSVVVGGSGNTIYF.

Only one count was recorded for this clone. This sequence joins TRBV7-9 and TRBJ2-3; 13 positions agree with TRBD2. With V trimmed by 3 bases and J by 4 bases, 4 bases remained unmatched. CDR3 length equals 16 residues. The germline V gene has CDR1 SEHNR and CDR2 FQNEAQ (reference sequence). CDR3 DNA sequence: TGTGCCAGCAGCTTGAGGACTAGCGGGAGTTCAGATACGCAGTATTTT. This sequence encodes CASSLRTSGSSDTQYF.

The chain employs TRBV6-5 and TRBJ2-5; TRBD1 agrees at 10 bases. The end of the DNA fits TRBJ2-7 better, so the J call may be wrong. The CDR3 contains 15 residues. From germline, CDR1 is MNHEY and CDR2 SVGAGI. CDR3 bases: TGTGCCAGCAGTTATTCCTGGACAGGGGGATACGAGCAGTACTTC. Translation: CASSYSWTGGYEQYF.

The gene calls are TRBV7-2 and TRBJ2-7; D is possibly TRBD1 (6 bases). CDR3 size: 16 residues. Trimming left V 1 base short and J 0 bases short, with 13 bases between. Germline V lookup: CDR1 SGHTA, CDR2 FQGNSA. The CDR3 DNA sequence: TGTGCCAGCAGCTTAGTTGGACAGTATCTCTCCTACGAGCAGTACTTC. It is translated as CASSLVGQYLSYEQYF.

The V gene is TRBV10-1, the J gene TRBJ2-4, with 8 positions matching TRBD1. CDR3 length: 15 amino acids. CDR1 is WNHNN, CDR2 SYGVQD, per germline (reference sequence). J lost 6 bases, V lost 2 bases, and 6 bases had no gene match. CDR3 nucleotide sequence: TGCGCCAGCAGTGAGAGGACAGGGCCCCGAAACATTCAGTACTTC. Its protein is CASSERTGPRNIQYF.

The table lists this clone with a few counts. The rearrangement joins TRBV28 to TRBJ2-7; the D gene is possibly TRBD1 (6 bases). The length of the CDR3 is 14 residues. Trimming took 7 bases from V and 2 from J, leaving 15 bases between them. Germline assignment: CDR1 MDHEN and CDR2 SYDVKM. The CDR3 reads CASISRGTPYEQYF. DNA for the CDR3: TGTGCCAGCATTAGTAGGGGGACCCCCTACGAGCAGTACTTC.

This clone was counted once. The chain joins TRBV15 to TRBJ1-1; D is ambiguous. The CDR3 is 14 residues long. Per the germline V gene, CDR1 is LNHNV and CDR2 is YYDKDF (reference sequence). Trimming pared 0 bases from V and 4 bases from J, leaving 9 bases between. The CDR3 sequence: CATSRDLQFTEAFF. As DNA, the CDR3 is TGTGCCACCAGCAGAGATCTTCAGTTCACTGAAGCTTTCTTT.

The rearrangement links TRBV30 to TRBJ1-2; D possibly corresponds to TRBD1 (5 bases). The germline V gene encodes CDR1 GTSNPN and CDR2 SVGIG (reference sequence). Trimming removed 0 bases from V and 7 bases from J, with 15 bases in between. This CDR3 comprises 14 residues. The CDR3 loop reads CAWSVMGGVGGYTF. The DNA for the CDR3 is TGTGCCTGGAGTGTAATGGGAGGGGTCGGTGGCTACACCTTC.

This clone appeared a few times. The chain employs TRBV5-1 and TRBJ2-7; the D is unclear. Trimming took 0 bases from V and 3 from J, leaving 7 bases between them. CDR3 length: 13 residues. Germline values: CDR1 SGHRS, CDR2 YFSETQ. CDR3 in amino acids: CASSLEIGYEQYF. In DNA form, the CDR3 reads TGCGCCAGCAGCTTGGAGATCGGCTACGAGCAGTACTTC.

This clone was picked up one time. V and J are TRBV6-5 and TRBJ2-7; the D gene is possibly TRBD2 (6 bases). CDR1 is MNHEY and CDR2 is SVGAGI in the germline V gene. V was shortened by 7 bases and J by 2 bases, with 15 bases between the two germline ends. The CDR3 length is 14 residues. CDR3 in amino acids: CASTRGTGTYEQYF. DNA for the CDR3: TGTGCCAGCACCCGGGGGACTGGAACCTACGAGCAGTACTTC.

The chain carries TRBV6-5 and TRBJ1-2, with TRBD1 identical over 7 bases. V lost 5 bases, J lost 8 bases, and 8 bases stayed unmatched. The CDR3 runs 13 residues. In germline, CDR1 is MNHEY, CDR2 SVGAGI. The CDR3 sequence: CASSPGQVWGYTF. The CDR3 coding sequence is TGTGCCAGCAGTCCCGGACAGGTCTGGGGCTACACCTTC.

DNA for the CDR3: TGTGCCAGTTCCCCGACTGTTCTCTACGAGCAGTACTTC. Its translation is CASSPTVLYEQYF. This chain links TRBV19 with TRBJ2-7; D uncertain. The CDR3 runs to 13 residues. Germline V gives CDR1 LNHDA, CDR2 SQIVND (reference sequence). Deletions cut 8 bases from V and 3 bases from J, with 14 bases between.

J is TRBJ1-5 and V is TRBV6-1; TRBD1 matches 7 bases. The germline CDR1 and CDR2 sequences are MNHNS and SASEGT. V shed 1 base, J shed 7 bases, and the junction held 1 base outside the gene matches. The CDR3 extends over 13 amino acids. CDR3 loop: CASSEGQGQPQHF. Here the CDR3 DNA reads TGTGCCAGCAGTGAAGGACAGGGCCAGCCCCAGCATTTT.

This clone occurred a few times. The rearrangement links TRBV7-9 to TRBJ1-4; TRBD1 agrees at 11 bases. The V gene end was trimmed by 5 bases and the J gene end by 7 bases; junction bases not matched to a gene: 6. The CDR3 totals 15 residues. Germline lookup yields CDR1 SEHNR and CDR2 FQNEAQ (reference sequence). The CDR3 region has the DNA TGTGCCAGCAGCCTGAGGACAGGGGGCAGTGAAAAACTGTTTTTT. The encoded protein is CASSLRTGGSEKLFF.

The chain uses TRBV28 and TRBJ2-7; D gene unclear. Trimming shortened V by 5 bases and J by 2 bases, and 19 bases separated the two germline ends. CDR1 and CDR2 (germline): MDHEN, SYDVKM. The CDR3 runs 16 residues. CDR3 sequence reads: CASSPWSRGVTYEQYF. DNA of the CDR3: TGTGCCAGCAGTCCCTGGTCCCGCGGAGTTACCTACGAGCAGTACTTC.

The chain is built from TRBV6-5 and TRBJ1-1, with 8 bases matching TRBD1. J lost 8 bases, V lost 7 bases, and 3 bases had no gene match. The CDR3 length is 11 residues. The germline V gene encodes CDR1 MNHEY and CDR2 SVGAGI. In DNA form, the CDR3 reads TGTGCCAGCAAACGGACAGGGGAAGCTTTCTTT. Translating gives CASKRTGEAFF.

The rearrangement uses TRBV28 and TRBJ2-1, with 9 bases lining up with TRBD2. The trim removed 0 bases at V and 1 base at J, leaving 1 base unmatched. Per germline, CDR1 MDHEN and CDR2 SYDVKM. This CDR3 is built from 16 residues. The CDR3 loop reads CASSLWLAGSYNEQFF. DNA of the CDR3: TGTGCCAGCAGTTTATGGCTAGCGGGATCCTACAATGAGCAGTTCTTC.

This clone was detected only a few times. The chain has TRBV5-8 and TRBJ1-5, with 11 positions matching TRBD1. The length of the CDR3 is 19 residues. Germline V gene lookup returns CDR1 SGHTS and CDR2 YDEGEE. The J segment lost 5 bases and the V segment lost 4 bases, leaving 17 bases of the junction unmatched. The CDR3: CASSPPQTRTGGIDQPQHF. In DNA form, the CDR3 reads TGTGCCAGCAGCCCGCCACAAACCCGGACAGGGGGCATCGATCAGCCCCAGCATTTT.

V gene TRBV14 combines with J gene TRBJ2-2; TRBD2 aligns across 7 bases. The V and J ends lost 3 bases and 5 bases, in that order; junction bases with no gene match: 6. This CDR3 is 15 amino acids long. Germline V gene lookup returns CDR1 SGHDN and CDR2 FVKESK. The CDR3 protein is CASSHSGRRTGELFF. Here the CDR3 DNA reads TGTGCCAGCAGCCATTCCGGGAGGAGGACCGGGGAGCTGTTTTTT.

The chain couples TRBV28 to TRBJ2-7, with no clear D. From germline, CDR1 is MDHEN and CDR2 SYDVKM. Trimming shortened V by 3 bases and J by 5 bases, and 11 bases separated the two germline ends. CDR3 length: 13 amino acids. The CDR3 is CASSLVFRDEQYF. CDR3 coding DNA: TGTGCCAGCAGTTTGGTCTTTCGGGACGAGCAGTACTTC.

The chain combines TRBV7-9 with TRBJ2-7, with D unclear. The CDR3 length is 10 residues. Trimming stripped 8 bases from V and 2 bases from J, with 4 bases between. Germline CDR1 SEHNR, CDR2 FQNEAQ (reference sequence). The CDR3 region has the DNA TGTGCCAGCGGGCCCTACGAGCAGTACTTC. This sequence encodes CASGPYEQYF. Full variable domain (missing parts from reference TRBV7-9 and TRBJ2-7): DTGVSQNPRHKITKRGQNVTFRCDPISEHNRLYWYRQTLGQGPEFLTYFQNEAQLEKSRLLSDRFSAERPKGSFSTLEIQRTEQGDSAMYLCASGPYEQYFGPGTRLTVT.

This rearrangement joins TRBV7-6 to TRBJ2-3; 13 bases are a match to TRBD2. This CDR3 has 18 amino acids. V gave up 3 bases and J gave up 2 bases; unmatched junction bases: 8. Germline lookup yields CDR1 SGHVS and CDR2 FNYEAQ. The DNA of the CDR3 is TGTGCCAGCAGCTTTCTGGGACTAGCGGGACCGAACACAGATACGCAGTATTTT. Its protein is CASSFLGLAGPNTDTQYF.

This CDR3 reads CASTFTGTVGATNEKLFF. For the CDR3, the DNA is TGTGCCAGCACTTTTACCGGGACAGTTGGGGCAACTAATGAAAAACTGTTTTTT. J is TRBJ1-4 and V is TRBV27; 7 bases line up with TRBD1. Germline CDR1 is MNHEY and CDR2 is SMNVEV (reference sequence). This CDR3 has 18 amino acids. V lost 7 bases to trimming and J lost 0 bases; unmatched junction nucleotides: 14.

The J gene is TRBJ1-1, the V gene TRBV18, with D unresolved. Trimming left V 2 bases short and J 6 bases short, with 19 bases between. The germline CDR1 and CDR2 sequences are KGHSH and LQKENI. This CDR3 has 16 amino acids. CDR3 in DNA: TGTGCCAGCTCACCAGGGCTCGCCCCCGAGGGAGCTGAAGCTTTCTTT. It yields the protein CASSPGLAPEGAEAFF.

This chain links TRBV4-2 with TRBJ2-5; 10 nucleotides match TRBD2. Trimming removed 3 bases from V and 2 bases from J; junction bases left unmatched: 15. In germline, CDR1 is LGHNA, CDR2 YNFKEQ. The CDR3 spans 19 residues. The CDR3 is CASSQYLLTLSGGQETQYF. DNA of the CDR3: TGTGCCAGCAGCCAGTATCTATTGACACTTAGCGGGGGGCAAGAGACCCAGTACTTC.